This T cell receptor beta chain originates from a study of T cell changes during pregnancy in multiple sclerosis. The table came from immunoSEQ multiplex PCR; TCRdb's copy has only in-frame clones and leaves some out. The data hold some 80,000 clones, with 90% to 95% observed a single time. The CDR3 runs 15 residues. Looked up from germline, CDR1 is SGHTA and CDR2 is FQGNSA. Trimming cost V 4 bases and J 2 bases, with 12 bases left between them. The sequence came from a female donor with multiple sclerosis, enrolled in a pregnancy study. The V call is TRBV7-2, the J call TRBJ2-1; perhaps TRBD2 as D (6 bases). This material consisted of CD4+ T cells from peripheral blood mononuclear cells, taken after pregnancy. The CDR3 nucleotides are TGTGCCAGCAGCTATCGGGACTTACCCTACAATGAGCAGTTCTTC. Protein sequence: CASSYRDLPYNEQFF.